The present entry profiles one TCR beta chain with its context. Its target is unknown. The record originates from a study of T cells in narcolepsy. Study at large: Healthy controls were enrolled alongside patients with narcolepsy type 1 or type 2. Study-wide points: Comparing one patient's CSF and blood CD4+ clonotypes highlighted HCRT- and TRIB2-specific autoreactive clonotypes.

Profiling relied on immunoSEQ multiplex PCR, and the TCRdb table lists in-frame clones only, not all of them. The sample has 27,000 or so clones, around 87% seen once; the top ten hold about 0.9%. There are 14 residues in the CDR3. V lost 7 bases to trimming and J lost 2 bases, with 11 bases between them. In germline, CDR1 is SGHVS, CDR2 FQNEAQ. The source material was memory (CD45RA-) CD4+ T cells from blood. This chain joins TRBV7-8 and TRBJ2-2; the D gene is possibly TRBD1 (5 bases). The TCR comes from a human donor in good health. The CDR3: CASTLTANTGELFF. CDR3 in DNA: TGTGCCAGCACCCTGACAGCTAACACCGGGGAGCTGTTTTTT.